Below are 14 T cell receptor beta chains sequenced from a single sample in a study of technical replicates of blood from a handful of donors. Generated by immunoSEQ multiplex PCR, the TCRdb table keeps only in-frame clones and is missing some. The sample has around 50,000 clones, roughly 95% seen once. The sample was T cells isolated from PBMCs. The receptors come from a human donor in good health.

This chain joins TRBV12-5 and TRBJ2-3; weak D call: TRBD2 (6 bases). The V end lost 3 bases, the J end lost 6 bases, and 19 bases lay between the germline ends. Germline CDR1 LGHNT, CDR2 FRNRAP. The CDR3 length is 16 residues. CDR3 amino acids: CASGLTTNRGRDTQYF. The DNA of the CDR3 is TGTGCTAGTGGTTTAACTACGAATCGGGGGAGGGATACGCAGTATTTT.

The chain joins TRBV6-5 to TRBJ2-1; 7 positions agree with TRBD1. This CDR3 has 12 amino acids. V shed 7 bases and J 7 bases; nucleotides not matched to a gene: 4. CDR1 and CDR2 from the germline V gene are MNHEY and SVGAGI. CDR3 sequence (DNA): TGTGCCAGCACAGGGGGACGGAATGAGCAGTTCTTC. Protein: CASTGGRNEQFF.

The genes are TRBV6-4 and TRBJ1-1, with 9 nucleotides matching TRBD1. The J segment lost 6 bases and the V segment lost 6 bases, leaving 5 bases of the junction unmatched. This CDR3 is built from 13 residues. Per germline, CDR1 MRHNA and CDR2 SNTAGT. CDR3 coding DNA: TGTGCCAGCAGCGGGACAGGGAGTTCTGAAGCTTTCTTT. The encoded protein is CASSGTGSSEAFF.

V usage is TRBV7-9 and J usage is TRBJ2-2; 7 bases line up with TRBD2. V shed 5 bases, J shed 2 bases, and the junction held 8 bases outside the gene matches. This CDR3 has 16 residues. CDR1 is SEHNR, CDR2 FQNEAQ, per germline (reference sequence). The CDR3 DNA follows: TGTGCCAGCAGCCCCTCTAGCGGAAACAACACCGGGGAGCTGTTTTTT. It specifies CASSPSSGNNTGELFF.

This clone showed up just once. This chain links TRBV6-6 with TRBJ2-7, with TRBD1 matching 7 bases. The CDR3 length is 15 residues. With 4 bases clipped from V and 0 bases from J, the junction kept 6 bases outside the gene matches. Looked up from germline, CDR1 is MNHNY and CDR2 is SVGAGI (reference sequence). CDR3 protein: CASSSTGVNSYEQYF. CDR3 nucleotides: TGTGCCAGCAGTTCAACAGGGGTGAACTCCTACGAGCAGTACTTC.

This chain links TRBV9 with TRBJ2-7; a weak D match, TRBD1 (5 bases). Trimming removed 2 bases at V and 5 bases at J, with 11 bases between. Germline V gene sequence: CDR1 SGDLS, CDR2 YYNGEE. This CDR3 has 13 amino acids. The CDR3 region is CASSVQGRDEQYF. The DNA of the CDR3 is TGTGCCAGCAGCGTTCAGGGTCGCGACGAGCAGTACTTC.

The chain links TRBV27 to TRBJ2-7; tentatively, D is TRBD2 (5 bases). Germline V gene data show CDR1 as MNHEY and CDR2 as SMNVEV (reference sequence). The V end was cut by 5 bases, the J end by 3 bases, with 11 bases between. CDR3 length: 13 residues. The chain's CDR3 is CASSGSRLYEQYF. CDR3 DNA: TGTGCCAGCAGTGGGAGTCGCCTCTACGAGCAGTACTTC.

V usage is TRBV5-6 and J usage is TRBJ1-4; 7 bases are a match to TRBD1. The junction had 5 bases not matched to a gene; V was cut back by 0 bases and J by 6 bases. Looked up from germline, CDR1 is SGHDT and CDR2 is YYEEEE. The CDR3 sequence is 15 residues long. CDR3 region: CASSLAATGYEKLFF. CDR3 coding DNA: TGTGCCAGCAGCTTGGCCGCGACAGGGTATGAAAAACTGTTTTTT.

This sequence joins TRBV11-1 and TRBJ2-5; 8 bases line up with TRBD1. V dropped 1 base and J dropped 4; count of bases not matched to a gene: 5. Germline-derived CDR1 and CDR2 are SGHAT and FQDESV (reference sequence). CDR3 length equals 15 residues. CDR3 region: CASSLGGQGGETQYF. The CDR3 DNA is TGTGCCAGCAGCTTAGGCGGACAGGGAGGAGAGACCCAGTACTTC.

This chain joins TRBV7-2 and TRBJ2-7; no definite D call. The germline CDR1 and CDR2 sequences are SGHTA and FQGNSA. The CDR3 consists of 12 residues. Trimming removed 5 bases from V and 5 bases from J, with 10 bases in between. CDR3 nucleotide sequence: TGTGCCAGCAGCGACCTTCGGGACGAGCAGTACTTC. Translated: CASSDLRDEQYF.

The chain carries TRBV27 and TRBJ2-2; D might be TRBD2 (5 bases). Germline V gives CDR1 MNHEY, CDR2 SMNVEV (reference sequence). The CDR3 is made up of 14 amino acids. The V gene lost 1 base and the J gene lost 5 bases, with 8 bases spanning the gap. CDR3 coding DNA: TGTGCCAGCAGTTTATTGGGAGCGACCGGGGAGCTGTTTTTT. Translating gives CASSLLGATGELFF.

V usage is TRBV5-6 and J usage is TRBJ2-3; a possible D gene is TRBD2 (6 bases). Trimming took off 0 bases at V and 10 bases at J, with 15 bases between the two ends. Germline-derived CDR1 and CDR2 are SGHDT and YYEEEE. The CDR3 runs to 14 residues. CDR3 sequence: CASSLDRNPGAQYF. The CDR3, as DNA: TGTGCCAGCAGCTTGGACAGGAACCCGGGGGCGCAGTATTTT.

In DNA, the CDR3 is TGTGCCAGCAGTGAGGGCTGGGGGGAGCTGTTTTTT. Translation: CASSEGWGELFF. V and J are TRBV2 and TRBJ2-2, with D hard to call. Trimming took 3 bases from V and 8 from J, leaving 7 bases between them. This CDR3 has 12 residues. CDR1 and CDR2 from the germline V gene are SNHLY and FYNNEI.

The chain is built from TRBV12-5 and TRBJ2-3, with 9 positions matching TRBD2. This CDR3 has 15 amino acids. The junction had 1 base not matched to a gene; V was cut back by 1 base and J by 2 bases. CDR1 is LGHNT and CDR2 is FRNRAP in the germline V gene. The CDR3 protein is CASGLGLAVTDTQYF. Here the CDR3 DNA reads TGTGCTAGTGGTTTGGGACTAGCGGTCACAGATACGCAGTATTTT. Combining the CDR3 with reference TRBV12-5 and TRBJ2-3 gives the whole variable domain DARVTQTPRHKVTEMGQEVTMRCQPILGHNTVFWYRQTMMQGLELLAYFRNRAPLDDSGMPKDRFSAEMPDATLATLKIQPSEPRDSAVYFCASGLGLAVTDTQYFGPGTRLTVL.